The 20 T cell receptor beta chains below come from one sample, sequenced in a study of T-cell memory formation after mild COVID-19. TCRdb processed the 5' RACE reads anew with MiXCR; each CDR3 protein has one entry. The top ten clones hold roughly an eighth of a sample with roughly 560,000 distinct CDR3 sequences, 20% of them seen once. Sequences were obtained from PBMCs or a T cell subset sorted from them (not recorded which). The receptors were gathered from an adult woman who had mild COVID-19 (a few samples of this study predate the infection). Cell type and time point are not known.

This chain links TRBV3-1 with TRBJ1-4, with no clear D. Germline V gene data show CDR1 as LGHDT and CDR2 as YNNKEL (reference sequence). The length of the CDR3 is 14 residues. The V end was cut by 4 bases, the J end by 1 base, with 7 bases between. In nucleotides, the CDR3 is TGTGCCAGCAGCCGACTGAAAACTAATGAAAAACTGTTTTTT. It codes for CASSRLKTNEKLFF.

The gene calls are TRBV9 and TRBJ2-5; TRBD2 agrees at 10 bases. Germline V gene sequence: CDR1 SGDLS, CDR2 YYNGEE. The V segment lost 3 bases and the J segment 4 bases; nucleotides outside the gene matches: 3. This CDR3 is 14 amino acids long. The CDR3 spells CASSGAGGLETQYF. CDR3 bases: TGTGCCAGCAGCGGAGCGGGGGGGTTAGAGACCCAGTACTTC.

This clonotype came up many times. V gene TRBV30 combines with J gene TRBJ1-1; no firm D call. Germline V CDR1 and CDR2: GTSNPN, SVGIG (reference sequence). Trimming shortened V by 0 bases and J by 5 bases, and 10 bases separated the two germline ends. This CDR3 is built from 13 residues. This chain's CDR3 is CAWSVQLGTEAFF. CDR3 DNA sequence: TGTGCCTGGAGTGTACAACTAGGGACTGAAGCTTTCTTT.

The rearrangement uses TRBV12-3 or TRBV12-4 and TRBJ1-1, with D perhaps TRBD1 (5 bases). Trimming took off 10 bases at V and 5 bases at J, with 14 bases between the two ends. CDR3 size: 12 residues. The CDR3 here is CATERGWTEAFF. The CDR3 DNA reads as TGTGCCACCGAAAGGGGATGGACTGAAGCTTTCTTT.

The sample holds a few counts of this clonotype. The rearrangement joins TRBV7-9 to TRBJ1-3; no clear D gene. The CDR3 runs 16 residues. Looked up from germline, CDR1 is SEHNR and CDR2 is FQNEAQ (reference sequence). V was clipped by 5 bases and J by 0 bases, with 14 bases between them. The CDR3 DNA sequence: TGTGCCAGCAGCCCTTTCGGAGCCTTCTCTGGAAACACCATATATTTT. Protein: CASSPFGAFSGNTIYF.

This rearrangement joins TRBV20-1 to TRBJ2-2; 8 bases are a match to TRBD1. V lost 2 bases and J lost 0; bases outside the gene matches: 5. Germline V CDR1 and CDR2: DFQATT, SNEGSKA (reference sequence). The CDR3 is made up of 16 amino acids. Here the CDR3 DNA reads TGCAGTGCTAGACCTTTGACAGGGGCGAACACCGGGGAGCTGTTTTTT. It codes for CSARPLTGANTGELFF.

V gene TRBV29-1 combines with J gene TRBJ1-2; 8 bases are a match to TRBD1. V shed 2 bases, J shed 3 bases, and the junction held 8 bases outside the gene matches. In germline, CDR1 is SQVTM, CDR2 ANQGSEA. This CDR3 is 15 amino acids long. This CDR3 reads CSVEKGQGQDYGYTF. In DNA form, the CDR3 reads TGCAGCGTTGAAAAAGGACAGGGTCAAGACTATGGCTACACCTTC.

At least ten counts were recorded for this clonotype. The chain employs TRBV5-1 and TRBJ2-1, with D unclear. The CDR3 runs to 14 residues. The V gene's germline CDR1 is SGHRS and CDR2 YFSETQ. V was clipped by 3 bases and J by 8 bases, with 15 bases between them. The CDR3 coding sequence is TGCGCCAGCAGCTCGGACCACTCGGGCGATGAGCAGTTCTTC. Translation gives CASSSDHSGDEQFF.

This clonotype was detected only a few times. The chain combines TRBV27 with TRBJ2-7; TRBD1 matches at 10 bases. Germline CDR1 MNHEY, CDR2 SMNVEV (reference sequence). The CDR3 covers 16 residues. The V segment lost 5 bases and the J segment 4 bases; nucleotides outside the gene matches: 11. CDR3 protein: CASSQLAGTGAYEQYF. The CDR3, as DNA: TGTGCCAGCAGTCAACTTGCCGGGACAGGGGCGTACGAGCAGTACTTC.

In its sample, this clonotype was seen a few times. The rearrangement links TRBV7-9 to TRBJ2-3; 7 bases line up with TRBD1. The germline V gene encodes CDR1 SEHNR and CDR2 FQNEAQ (reference sequence). V dropped 3 bases and J dropped 8; count of bases not matched to a gene: 14. The CDR3 has 16 amino acids. CDR3 sequence (DNA): TGTGCCAGCAGCTTCGGACAGGTGACCCCGTTGGGTACGCAGTATTTT. This encodes CASSFGQVTPLGTQYF.

The gene calls are TRBV5-1 and TRBJ2-5, with TRBD1 matching 7 bases. Germline CDR1 is SGHRS and CDR2 is YFSETQ. Losses at the gene ends were 5 bases for V and 5 bases for J; bases not matched to a gene: 9. The CDR3 runs 14 residues. This CDR3 reads CASSSQGFGETQYF. CDR3 sequence (DNA): TGCGCCAGCAGTTCACAGGGGTTCGGGGAGACCCAGTACTTC.

There are many counts of this clonotype. This chain connects TRBV3-1 to TRBJ1-6; tentative D call: TRBD1 (5 bases). Per germline, CDR1 LGHDT and CDR2 YNNKEL (reference sequence). Trimming took off 8 bases at V and 6 bases at J, with 14 bases between the two ends. This CDR3 is built from 14 residues. The CDR3 DNA follows: TGTGCCAGCGGGGCGCAGGCGCTTAATTCACCCCTCCACTTT. It yields the protein CASGAQALNSPLHF. Full variable domain (rest looked up from reference TRBV3-1 and TRBJ1-6): DTAVSQTPKYLVTQMGNDKSIKCEQNLGHDTMYWYKQDSKKFLKIMFSYNNKELIINETVPNRFSPKSPDKAHLNLHINSLELGDSAVYFCASGAQALNSPLHFGNGTRLTVT.

The rearrangement uses TRBV7-8 and TRBJ1-1; possible D gene TRBD1, 5 bases. This CDR3 comprises 13 residues. V lost 9 bases, J lost 2 bases, and 13 bases lay in between. Germline CDR1 is SGHVS and CDR2 is FQNEAQ. Here the CDR3 reads CASSDSLNTEAFF. CDR3 bases: TGTGCCAGTAGTGACAGTCTTAACACTGAAGCTTTCTTT.

This clonotype was seen more than once but under ten times. CDR3 loop: CASTYLGRDPYEQYF. The CDR3 region has the DNA TGTGCCAGCACCTACCTTGGGCGGGACCCCTACGAGCAGTACTTC. The chain links TRBV5-4 to TRBJ2-7; D might be TRBD2 (6 bases). Germline CDR1 is SGHNT and CDR2 is YYREEE (reference sequence). Trimming stripped 6 bases from V and 2 bases from J, with 18 bases between. The CDR3 covers 15 residues.

This clonotype was counted only a few times. This rearrangement joins TRBV7-3 to TRBJ2-6, with 8 bases matching TRBD2. Unmatched junction bases numbered 5, after V lost 8 bases and J lost 2 bases. Germline CDR1 and CDR2: SGHTA and FQGTGA. The CDR3 is 15 residues long. The CDR3: CASSGGDPGANVLTF. CDR3 sequence (DNA): TGTGCCAGCTCCGGGGGGGACCCTGGGGCCAACGTCCTGACTTTC.

The chain couples TRBV21-1 to TRBJ2-6; the table's D call, TRBD2, has no DNA check behind it. TRBV21-1 is a recognized pseudogene. The CDR3 covers 17 residues. CDR3 loop: CASSKRAGFSGANVLTF. The CDR3 nucleotides read TGTGCCAGCAGCAAAAGGGCTGGCTTCTCTGGGGCCAACGTCCTGACTTTC.

V usage is TRBV5-1 and J usage is TRBJ2-1; 7 bases match TRBD2. This CDR3 region has 15 residues. Germline lookup yields CDR1 SGHRS and CDR2 YFSETQ. Trimming cost V 0 bases and J 4 bases; bases outside gene matches: 4. Here the CDR3 DNA reads TGCGCCAGCAGCTTGGAATCTAGCGGATACAATGAGCAGTTCTTC. It codes for CASSLESSGYNEQFF. Supplemented by reference TRBV5-1 and TRBJ2-1, the full variable domain reads KAGVTQTPRYLIKTRGQQVTLSCSPISGHRSVSWYQQTPGQGLQFLFEYFSETQRNKGNFPGRFSGRQFSNSRSEMNVSTLELGDSALYLCASSLESSGYNEQFFGPGTRLTVL.

The chain carries TRBV7-3 and TRBJ2-3; 7 bases are shared with TRBD2. J was trimmed by 2 bases and V by 5 bases; bases with no gene match: 4. This CDR3 contains 14 residues. Germline V gene lookup returns CDR1 SGHTA and CDR2 FQGTGA. The chain's CDR3 is CASSPLAPTDTQYF. In DNA, the CDR3 is TGTGCCAGCAGCCCACTAGCGCCCACAGATACGCAGTATTTT. Full variable domain (remainder filled in from reference TRBV7-3 and TRBJ2-3): GAGVSQTPSNKVTEKGKYVELRCDPISGHTALYWYRQSLGQGPEFLIYFQGTGAADDSGLPNDRFFAVRPEGSVSTLKIQRTERGDSAVYLCASSPLAPTDTQYFGPGTRLTVL.

The rearrangement joins TRBV5-1 to TRBJ1-3; TRBD1 matches at 9 bases. CDR1 and CDR2 from the germline V gene are SGHRS and YFSETQ. Losses at the gene ends were 4 bases for V and 0 bases for J; bases not matched to a gene: 11. The CDR3 consists of 18 residues. As DNA, the CDR3 is TGCGCCAGCAGCCCGGGACAGGGAACCGTTATCTCTGGAAACACCATATATTTT. Residues: CASSPGQGTVISGNTIYF.

This clonotype was detected only a few times. The chain links TRBV28 to TRBJ2-2; 9 bases line up with TRBD2. The CDR3 is 16 residues long. Germline CDR1 MDHEN, CDR2 SYDVKM. The V segment lost 5 bases and the J segment 4 bases; nucleotides outside the gene matches: 8. The chain's CDR3 is CASSEQREAGTGELFF. The CDR3 DNA reads TGTGCCAGCAGTGAGCAGCGGGAGGCGGGCACCGGGGAGCTGTTTTTT.